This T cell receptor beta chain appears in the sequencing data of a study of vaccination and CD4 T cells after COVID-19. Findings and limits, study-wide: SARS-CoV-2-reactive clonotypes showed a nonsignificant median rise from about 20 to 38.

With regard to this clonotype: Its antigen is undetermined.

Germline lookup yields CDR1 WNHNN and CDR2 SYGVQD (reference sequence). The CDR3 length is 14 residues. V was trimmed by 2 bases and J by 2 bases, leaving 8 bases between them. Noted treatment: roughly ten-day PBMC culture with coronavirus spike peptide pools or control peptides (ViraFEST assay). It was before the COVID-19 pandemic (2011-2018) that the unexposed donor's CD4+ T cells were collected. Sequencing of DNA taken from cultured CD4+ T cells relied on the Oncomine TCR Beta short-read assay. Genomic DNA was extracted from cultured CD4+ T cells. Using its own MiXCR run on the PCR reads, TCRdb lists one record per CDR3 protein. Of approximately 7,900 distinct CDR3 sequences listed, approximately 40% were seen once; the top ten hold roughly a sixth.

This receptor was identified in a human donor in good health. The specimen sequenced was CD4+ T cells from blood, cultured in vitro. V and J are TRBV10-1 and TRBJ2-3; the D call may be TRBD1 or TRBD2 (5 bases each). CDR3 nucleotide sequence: TGCGCCAGCAGTGAGGAGGGGAACACAGATACGCAGTATTTT. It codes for CASSEEGNTDTQYF.